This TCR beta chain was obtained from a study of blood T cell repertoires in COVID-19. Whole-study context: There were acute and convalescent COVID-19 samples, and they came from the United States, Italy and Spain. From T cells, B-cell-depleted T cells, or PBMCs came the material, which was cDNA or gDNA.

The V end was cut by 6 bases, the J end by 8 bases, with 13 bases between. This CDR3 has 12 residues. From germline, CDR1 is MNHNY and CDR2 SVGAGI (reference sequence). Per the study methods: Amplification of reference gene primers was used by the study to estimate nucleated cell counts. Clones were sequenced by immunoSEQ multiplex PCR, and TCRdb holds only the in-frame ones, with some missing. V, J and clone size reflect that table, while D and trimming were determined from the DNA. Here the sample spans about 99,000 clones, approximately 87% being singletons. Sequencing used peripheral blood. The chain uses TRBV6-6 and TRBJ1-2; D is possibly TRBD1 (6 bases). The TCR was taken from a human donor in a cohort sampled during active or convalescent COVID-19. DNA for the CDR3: TGTGCCAGCAGCAAAAACAGGGAAGGCTACACCTTC. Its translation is CASSKNREGYTF.